The present TCR beta chain was sequenced within a study of T cells of healthy individuals. Per germline, CDR1 LGHNA and CDR2 YNFKEQ. The ends lost 1 base at V and 0 bases at J; junction bases unmatched: 5. The CDR3 runs to 19 residues. This clonotype was recorded many times. TCRdb processed the 5' RACE reads anew with MiXCR; each CDR3 protein has one entry. The profile shows approximately 58,000 distinct CDR3 sequences, over 12% of them singletons. The V and J genes are TRBV4-2 and TRBJ2-2; 13 bases align to TRBD2. This TCR derives from a human donor in good health. The CDR3 nucleotides are TGTGCCAGCAGCCAAGGCGGACTAGCGGGGGTTGCGAACACCGGGGAGCTGTTTTTT. Translated: CASSQGGLAGVANTGELFF.